These 9 T cell receptor beta chains were all obtained from the same sample, sequenced in a study of blood T cell repertoires in COVID-19. Clones were read by immunoSEQ multiplex PCR, and TCRdb kept only the in-frame ones, dropping some. The data hold about 240,000 clones, with about 86% observed a single time. The sequencing sample was made of PBMCs or T cells enriched from blood (not recorded which). These TCRs come from a woman aged 40 to 55 with acute COVID-19.

Of note for this clone: This same CDR3 is encoded by further DNA sequences in the sample. J is TRBJ1-1 and V is TRBV28, with D hard to call. The length of the CDR3 is 13 residues. Germline V gene lookup returns CDR1 MDHEN and CDR2 SYDVKM. V lost 3 bases and J 1 base, leaving 6 bases between the germline ends. CDR3 sequence (DNA): TGTGCCAGCAGTTTGCCGGGGAACACTGAAGCTTTCTTT. It codes for CASSLPGNTEAFF.

The rearrangement uses TRBV5-1 and TRBJ2-2, with TRBD1 matching 10 bases. This CDR3 has 14 residues. Germline loops: CDR1 SGHRS, CDR2 YFSETQ. Trimming removed 6 bases from V and 4 bases from J; junction bases left unmatched: 3. CDR3 bases: TGCGCCAGCACCAGGGACAGGGGCACCGGGGAGCTGTTTTTT. Amino acids: CASTRDRGTGELFF.

J is TRBJ2-1 and V is TRBV19, with TRBD2 identical over 16 bases. This CDR3 region has 16 residues. The J segment lost 12 bases and the V segment lost 8 bases, leaving 13 bases of the junction unmatched. Per the germline V gene, CDR1 is LNHDA and CDR2 is SQIVND (reference sequence). CDR3 amino acids: CASEGTSGRAVVGQFF. The CDR3, as DNA: TGTGCCAGTGAGGGGACTAGCGGGAGGGCCGTAGTCGGGCAGTTCTTC.

This rearrangement joins TRBV19 to TRBJ1-1, with a tentative D call TRBD1 (6 bases). The CDR3 is 14 amino acids. Trimming cost V 3 bases and J 1 base, with 9 bases left between them. The germline CDR1 and CDR2 sequences are LNHDA and SQIVND (reference sequence). The CDR3 here is CASSIRTENTEAFF. The CDR3 region has the DNA TGTGCCAGTAGTATTCGGACAGAGAACACTGAAGCTTTCTTT.

This clone was found a few times. The rearrangement links TRBV29-1 to TRBJ1-1; 8 positions agree with TRBD1. The CDR3 sequence is 12 residues long. Germline CDR1 and CDR2: SQVTM and ANQGSEA. Trimming took 4 bases from V and 4 from J; bases not matched to a gene: 2. The CDR3 here is CSVAGGPTEAFF. CDR3 DNA sequence: TGCAGCGTTGCAGGGGGCCCCACTGAAGCTTTCTTT.

This sequence joins TRBV5-1 and TRBJ2-2, with 9 bases that match TRBD2. Germline CDR1 SGHRS, CDR2 YFSETQ. With 0 bases clipped from V and 4 bases from J, the junction kept 4 bases outside the gene matches. The CDR3 covers 16 residues. In nucleotides, the CDR3 is TGCGCCAGCAGCTTGGTTCTAGCGGGAATCACCGGGGAGCTGTTTTTT. The encoded protein is CASSLVLAGITGELFF.

Only one count was recorded for this clone. The J gene is TRBJ2-7, the V gene TRBV5-6; the match to TRBD2 covers 7 bases. V was clipped by 0 bases and J by 3 bases; unmatched bases: 0. Germline V gives CDR1 SGHDT, CDR2 YYEEEE. The CDR3 is made up of 13 amino acids. This CDR3 reads CASSLASGYEQYF. The CDR3 DNA is TGTGCCAGCAGCTTGGCTAGCGGCTACGAGCAGTACTTC.

This chain uses TRBV5-1 with TRBJ1-6; D perhaps matches TRBD1 (5 bases). The CDR3 loop spans 15 amino acids. The germline V gene encodes CDR1 SGHRS and CDR2 YFSETQ. V was trimmed by 7 bases and J by 5 bases, leaving 16 bases between them. CDR3 region: CASGRSWGDNSPLHF. CDR3 DNA sequence: TGCGCCAGCGGTAGGAGTTGGGGGGATAATTCACCCCTCCACTTT.

J is TRBJ2-1 and V is TRBV14; 8 bases are shared with TRBD2. This CDR3 contains 15 residues. In germline, CDR1 is SGHDN, CDR2 FVKESK. The V and J ends lost 3 bases and 6 bases, in that order; junction bases with no gene match: 7. The CDR3 protein is CASSQHGTSPNEQFF. The CDR3 DNA is TGTGCCAGCAGCCAGCACGGGACTAGTCCCAATGAGCAGTTCTTC.